Presented here are 11 T cell receptor beta chains from one specimen sequenced in a study of metastatic and nonmetastatic thyroid tumors. With MiXCR, TCRdb called clones anew from the PCR reads. Among 30,000 or so clones listed, around 30% were seen once. Prior to thyroid surgery, none of the patients had received any treatment. The sequenced sample was blood. Source of these receptors: a female donor with papillary thyroid cancer or a benign thyroid nodule (not recorded which). Some clones in this sample may be carry-over from other donors' samples.

This clone was seen repeatedly, ten times or more. The V and J genes are TRBV6-1 and TRBJ1-2; 8 bases align to TRBD1. The junction had 9 bases not matched to a gene; V was cut back by 6 bases and J by 3 bases. The germline V gene encodes CDR1 MNHNS and CDR2 SASEGT. The CDR3 covers 15 residues. The chain's CDR3 is CASSLRQGMDYGYTF. DNA for the CDR3: TGTGCCAGCAGCCTACGACAGGGGATGGACTATGGCTACACCTTC.

In its sample, this clone was seen many times. The chain joins TRBV19 to TRBJ2-7; TRBD2 agrees at 7 bases. This CDR3 has 17 residues. The junction had 18 bases not matched to a gene; V was cut back by 1 base and J by 9 bases. CDR1 LNHDA and CDR2 SQIVND come from the germline V gene (reference sequence). CDR3 protein: CASSIGPRASGGKPQYF. In nucleotides, the CDR3 is TGTGCCAGTAGTATAGGCCCTCGGGCTAGCGGAGGGAAGCCGCAGTACTTC.

This sequence joins TRBV19 and TRBJ2-7, with 7 positions matching TRBD1. The germline V gene encodes CDR1 LNHDA and CDR2 SQIVND (reference sequence). The junction had 7 bases not matched to a gene; V was cut back by 6 bases and J by 5 bases. The CDR3 length is 13 residues. The CDR3 reads CASSRQQGNEQYF. The CDR3 DNA follows: TGTGCCAGTAGCCGTCAACAGGGGAACGAGCAGTACTTC.

The chain couples TRBV9 to TRBJ1-6; D is ambiguous. CDR3 length: 14 residues. Trimming shortened V by 0 bases and J by 7 bases, and 8 bases separated the two germline ends. From germline, CDR1 is SGDLS and CDR2 YYNGEE. This chain's CDR3 is CASSVAPSNSPLHF. The DNA for the CDR3 is TGTGCCAGCAGCGTAGCTCCGAGCAATTCACCCCTCCACTTT.

This clone appeared a few times. A much larger clone is a single base away; this may be a read error. J is TRBJ2-6 and V is TRBV5-4, with 10 bases matching TRBD1. This CDR3 region has 16 residues. The J segment lost 8 bases and the V segment lost 3 bases, leaving 8 bases of the junction unmatched. The germline V gene encodes CDR1 SGHNT and CDR2 YYREEE (reference sequence). The CDR3 DNA reads TGTGCCAGCAGCTCGGGACAGGGGTACGGGTCCAACGTCCTGACTTTC. Translated: CASSSGQGYGSNVLTF.

This clone occurred many times. The chain is built from TRBV14 and TRBJ1-1; tentative D call: TRBD1 (5 bases). The germline V gene has CDR1 SGHDN and CDR2 FVKESK. V was pared by 1 base and J by 4 bases, with 16 bases between. The CDR3 contains 16 residues. CDR3 loop: CASSQGGAGTFTEAFF. The CDR3 DNA reads as TGTGCCAGCAGCCAAGGTGGGGCAGGGACTTTCACTGAAGCTTTCTTT.

This clone was counted only a few times. V is TRBV29-1 and J is TRBJ2-2; TRBD1 is a possible D gene (6 bases). The germline V gene has CDR1 SQVTM and CDR2 ANQGSEA. The CDR3 runs to 15 residues. V lost 6 bases and J lost 2, with 16 bases in between. The CDR3 DNA follows: TGCAGCGTCGGGACCGGGACACCTAACACCGGGGAGCTGTTTTTT. Translating gives CSVGTGTPNTGELFF.

This clone was found many times. The genes are TRBV6-2 or TRBV6-3 and TRBJ2-7; the match to TRBD1 covers 8 bases. This CDR3 is 14 amino acids long. V shed 7 bases and J 3 bases; nucleotides not matched to a gene: 8. CDR1 and CDR2 (germline): MNHEY, SVGEGT. The CDR3: CASTDRDRSYEQYF. The CDR3 DNA reads TGTGCCAGCACTGACCGGGACAGGAGCTACGAGCAGTACTTC.

This clone appeared many times. This may stem from a read error, because a much larger clone lies one nucleotide away. Additional DNA sequences in this sample encode the identical CDR3. This rearrangement joins TRBV4-1 to TRBJ2-7, with 7 bases lining up with TRBD1. Germline V gives CDR1 MGHRA, CDR2 YSYEKL. V lost 4 bases and J lost 7; bases outside the gene matches: 13. This CDR3 is built from 15 residues. In DNA form, the CDR3 reads TGCGCCAGCAGCCCTGAGGGTGAGGGCAGGGGGGAGCAGTACTTC. It encodes CASSPEGEGRGEQYF.

CDR3 in amino acids: CASRERQGGHEQYF. In DNA, the CDR3 is TGTGCCAGCAGGGAGAGACAGGGTGGCCACGAGCAGTACTTC. The V call is TRBV6-1, the J call TRBJ2-7, with 7 positions matching TRBD1. V was pared by 6 bases and J by 5 bases, with 10 bases of the junction left unmatched. The CDR3 length is 14 residues. Germline lookup yields CDR1 MNHNS and CDR2 SASEGT.

This clone has a count of ten or more. V usage is TRBV2 and J usage is TRBJ2-5; D is undetermined. Trimming left V 3 bases short and J 1 base short, with 12 bases between. Germline V gene sequence: CDR1 SNHLY, CDR2 FYNNEI. This CDR3 has 15 residues. The CDR3 nucleotides are TGTGCCAGCAGTGATACCCCTGGGCTCCAAGAGACCCAGTACTTC. Translated: CASSDTPGLQETQYF.